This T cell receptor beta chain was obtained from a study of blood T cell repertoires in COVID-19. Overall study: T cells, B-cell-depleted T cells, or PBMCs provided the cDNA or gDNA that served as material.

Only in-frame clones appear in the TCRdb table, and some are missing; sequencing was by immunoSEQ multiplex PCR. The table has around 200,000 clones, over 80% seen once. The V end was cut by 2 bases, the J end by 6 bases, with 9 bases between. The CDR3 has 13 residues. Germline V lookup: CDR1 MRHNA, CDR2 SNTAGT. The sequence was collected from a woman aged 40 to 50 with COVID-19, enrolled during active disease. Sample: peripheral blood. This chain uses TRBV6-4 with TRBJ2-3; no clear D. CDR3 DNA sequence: TGTGCCAGCAGTGACGGAGAGGCGGATACGCAGTATTTT. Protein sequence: CASSDGEADTQYF.